What follows are 21 T cell receptor beta chains derived from one specimen sequenced in a study of shared clonotypes between healthy human individuals. Generated by immunoSEQ multiplex PCR, the TCRdb table keeps only in-frame clones and is missing some. The table lists roughly 500,000 clones, roughly 80% of them singletons, with about 13% in the top ten. The sequencing input was PBMCs. The receptors were sampled from a woman aged 40 to 49 in good health. Some clones in this sample may be carry-over from other donors' samples.

The rearrangement joins TRBV6-6 to TRBJ1-4, with TRBD1 as a possible D gene (5 bases). With 8 bases removed from V and 3 bases from J, the gap between germline ends came to 10 bases. Germline V lookup: CDR1 MNHNY, CDR2 SVGAGI (reference sequence). The CDR3 is 13 amino acids. CDR3 loop: CASGGSANEKLFF. In DNA form, the CDR3 reads TGTGCCAGCGGGGGGTCGGCTAATGAAAAACTGTTTTTT.

J is TRBJ2-1 and V is TRBV7-3, with a weak D call TRBD2 (7 bases). V lost 5 bases and J 4 bases, leaving 15 bases between the germline ends. In germline, CDR1 is SGHTA, CDR2 FQGTGA. The CDR3 has 15 amino acids. In DNA form, the CDR3 reads TGTGCCAGCAGCCCCCTAGGGGGAGGGTACAATGAGCAGTTCTTC. This encodes CASSPLGGGYNEQFF.

In DNA, the CDR3 is TGTGCCTGGAGTCAAGGGCAGCCCCGCGAGCAGTACTTC. Translated: CAWSQGQPREQYF. The chain uses TRBV30 and TRBJ2-7; D gene uncertain. V lost 2 bases and J lost 6, with 14 bases in between. Germline CDR1 is GTSNPN and CDR2 is SVGIG (reference sequence). CDR3 length equals 13 residues.

The chain couples TRBV6-4 to TRBJ2-7; the D gene could be TRBD1 or TRBD2 (5 bases each). The CDR3 sequence is 15 residues long. In germline, CDR1 is MRHNA, CDR2 SNTAGT. V dropped 9 bases and J dropped 4 bases, with 22 bases sitting between them. CDR3 region: CARRKGTGLKYEQYF. Written as DNA, the CDR3 is TGTGCCAGGAGAAAGGGGACCGGGTTAAAATACGAGCAGTACTTC.

The genes are TRBV19 and TRBJ1-5; D gene uncertain. Trimming pared 3 bases from V and 4 bases from J, leaving 10 bases between. The CDR3 has 14 amino acids. Germline V gene data show CDR1 as LNHDA and CDR2 as SQIVND (reference sequence). DNA of the CDR3: TGTGCCAGTAGTATCCCCGCGACGAATCAGCCCCAGCATTTT. It encodes CASSIPATNQPQHF.

The rearrangement uses TRBV5-1 and TRBJ2-3; 12 bases agree with TRBD2. CDR3 length equals 16 residues. The ends lost 0 bases at V and 5 bases at J; junction bases unmatched: 4. The germline CDR1 and CDR2 sequences are SGHRS and YFSETQ. The CDR3 loop is CASSLGLAGGQDTQYF. As DNA, the CDR3 is TGCGCCAGCAGCTTGGGGCTAGCGGGAGGGCAAGATACGCAGTATTTT.

V is TRBV5-1 and J is TRBJ2-7; 9 nucleotides align to TRBD2. CDR1 and CDR2 from the germline V gene are SGHRS and YFSETQ. This CDR3 has 15 amino acids. The V gene end was trimmed by 0 bases and the J gene end by 3 bases; junction bases not matched to a gene: 4. CDR3 region: CASSLGTSDNYEQYF. DNA of the CDR3: TGCGCCAGCAGCTTGGGGACTAGCGATAACTACGAGCAGTACTTC.

This chain uses TRBV20-1 with TRBJ2-7, with 8 nucleotides matching TRBD2. With V trimmed by 3 bases and J by 8 bases, 0 bases remained unmatched. Germline CDR1 reads DFQATT; CDR2 reads SNEGSKA (reference sequence). There are 10 residues in the CDR3. The CDR3 coding sequence is TGCAGTGCTAGTAGCGGGAAGCAGTACTTC. Its protein product is CSASSGKQYF.

The rearrangement uses TRBV7-8 and TRBJ1-4; TRBD1 matches at 8 bases. Losses at the gene ends were 3 bases for V and 2 bases for J; bases not matched to a gene: 2. Germline values: CDR1 SGHVS, CDR2 FQNEAQ. CDR3 length: 15 residues. The CDR3 reads CASSFWTGTNEKLFF. The CDR3 DNA reads as TGTGCCAGCAGCTTTTGGACAGGGACTAATGAAAAACTGTTTTTT.

The gene calls are TRBV5-8 and TRBJ1-4; D is uncertain. The V end lost 3 bases, the J end lost 3 bases, and 6 bases lay between the germline ends. This CDR3 is 13 amino acids long. The germline V gene has CDR1 SGHTS and CDR2 YDEGEE. CDR3 coding DNA: TGTGCCAGCAGCTCTTGGCCTAATGAAAAACTGTTTTTT. Translated, it gives CASSSWPNEKLFF.

Concerning this clone itself: This likely stems from a read error, as it lies one base from a far larger clone. The genes are TRBV29-1 and TRBJ2-5, with D possibly matching TRBD1 (5 bases). The germline gives CDR1 SQVTM, CDR2 ANQGSEA. This CDR3 has 11 amino acids. In nucleotides, the CDR3 is TGCAACGTTGATCTCGACAGTCGGTCGTACTTC. Translation: CNVDLDSRSYF.

Comment on this clone: This likely stems from a read error, as it lies one base from a far larger clone. V and J are TRBV29-1 and TRBJ1-2, with a possible D match to TRBD1 (5 bases). This CDR3 region has 14 residues. V lost 4 bases and J lost 1, with 13 bases in between. In germline, CDR1 is SQVTM, CDR2 ANQGSEA. The CDR3 loop reads CSVVDEGNNYGYTF. In DNA, the CDR3 is TGCAGCGTTGTGGATGAGGGGAATAACTATGGCTACACCTTC.

The chain links TRBV4-2 to TRBJ2-7, with D possibly TRBD1 on 5 matching bases. This CDR3 is built from 15 residues. Trimming left V 1 base short and J 2 bases short, with 12 bases between. CDR1 LGHNA and CDR2 YNFKEQ come from the germline V gene. The CDR3: CASSQGTSMTYEQYF. The CDR3 DNA reads as TGTGCCAGCAGCCAAGGGACATCCATGACCTACGAGCAGTACTTC.

The V call is TRBV2, the J call TRBJ1-3; 9 bases line up with TRBD1. The CDR3 spans 12 residues. V trimming: 6 bases; J trimming: 15 bases; junction bases outside the gene matches: 9. CDR1 is SNHLY, CDR2 FYNNEI, per germline. CDR3: CASRGGDRASYF. The DNA for the CDR3 is TGTGCCAGCAGGGGCGGGGACAGGGCGTCATATTTT.

This chain connects TRBV11-3 to TRBJ2-1, with a weak D call TRBD2 (6 bases). The germline V and J ends were trimmed by 1 base and 7 bases, with 17 bases remaining between them. CDR3 length: 16 residues. Germline V gene sequence: CDR1 SGHNT, CDR2 YENEEA. DNA of the CDR3: TGTGCCAGCAGCTTAGGAAGCGGAGGGGTGAGGAATGAGCAGTTCTTC. This gives the protein CASSLGSGGVRNEQFF.

This clone was counted at least ten times. The sample contains more than one DNA sequence encoding this CDR3. The chain couples TRBV30 to TRBJ2-5; D ambiguous. The germline V and J ends were trimmed by 0 bases and 5 bases, with 10 bases remaining between them. Germline V CDR1 and CDR2: GTSNPN, SVGIG (reference sequence). The CDR3 totals 13 residues. CDR3 DNA: TGTGCCTGGAGTGTATCCCTAAGTGAGACCCAGTACTTC. Residues: CAWSVSLSETQYF.

V usage is TRBV4-1 and J usage is TRBJ2-2, with D unclear. With 5 bases removed from V and 1 base from J, the gap between germline ends came to 11 bases. There are 15 residues in the CDR3. From germline, CDR1 is MGHRA and CDR2 YSYEKL. CDR3 in DNA: TGCGCCAGCAGCGCTCGACAACAGAACACCGGGGAGCTGTTTTTT. Protein product: CASSARQQNTGELFF.

Note on this clone: Being one base from a much bigger clone, this may be a read error. V and J are TRBV15 and TRBJ2-1; possible D gene TRBD2, 6 bases. Germline V gene data show CDR1 as LNHNV and CDR2 as YYDKDF (reference sequence). The CDR3 runs to 13 residues. Written as DNA, the CDR3 is TGTTCCACCAGTAGCGGTTTCGACAATGAGCAGTTCTTC. This gives the protein CSTSSGFDNEQFF.

This chain joins TRBV4-1 and TRBJ1-2; weak D call: TRBD1 (5 bases). The CDR3 consists of 13 residues. V shed 3 bases and J shed 2 bases, with 7 bases lying between them. Germline V CDR1 and CDR2: MGHRA, YSYEKL. The CDR3, as DNA: TGCGCCAGCAGCCATGCAGGGAACTATGGCTACACCTTC. Amino acid sequence: CASSHAGNYGYTF.

The chain combines TRBV19 with TRBJ2-7, with 14 bases aligning to TRBD2. Per the germline V gene, CDR1 is LNHDA and CDR2 is SQIVND (reference sequence). The CDR3 consists of 16 residues. The J segment lost 5 bases and the V segment lost 3 bases, leaving 6 bases of the junction unmatched. The CDR3, as DNA: TGTGCCAGTAGTATGGGACTAGCGGGAGTAGCCCACGAGCAGTACTTC. Amino acid sequence: CASSMGLAGVAHEQYF.

With respect to this clone: This likely traces to a read error, being one base from a far larger clone. Different DNA sequences within this sample yield the same CDR3. This chain connects TRBV5-6 to TRBJ1-5; D is possibly TRBD1 (5 bases). The CDR3 spans 17 residues. Germline V gene data show CDR1 as SGHDT and CDR2 as YYEEEE. CDR3 protein: CASSLGRERPSNQPQHF. The CDR3 bases are TGTGCCAGTAGCTTGGGCAGGGAGAGACCAAGCAATCAGCCCCAGCATTTT.